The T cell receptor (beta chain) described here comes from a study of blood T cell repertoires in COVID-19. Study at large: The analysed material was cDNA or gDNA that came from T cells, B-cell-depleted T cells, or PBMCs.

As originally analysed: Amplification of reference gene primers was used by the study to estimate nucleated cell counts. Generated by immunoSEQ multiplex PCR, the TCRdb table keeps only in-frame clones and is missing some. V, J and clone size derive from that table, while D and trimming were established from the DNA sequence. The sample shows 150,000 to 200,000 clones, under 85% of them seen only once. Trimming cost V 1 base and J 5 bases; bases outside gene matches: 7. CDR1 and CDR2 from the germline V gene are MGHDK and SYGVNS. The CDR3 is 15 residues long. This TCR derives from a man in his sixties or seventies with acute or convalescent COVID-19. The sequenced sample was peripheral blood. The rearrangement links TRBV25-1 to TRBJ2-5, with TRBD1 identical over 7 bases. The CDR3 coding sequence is TGTGCCAGCAGTGAATCTCTAGACAGGGAGGAGACCCAGTACTTC. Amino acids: CASSESLDREETQYF.